Below are 10 T cell receptor beta chains sequenced from a single sample in a study of T cell responses to AZD1222 COVID-19 vaccine. Repertoires were generated with immunoSEQ multiplex PCR, while TCRdb's copy carries only in-frame clones and drops some. The sample consists of 150,000 to 200,000 clones, approximately 94% of them appearing once. The sequencing used peripheral blood, collected 28 days after the second dose of the MenACWY control vaccine. Receptors originate from an adult who received the MenACWY meningococcal vaccine as a control.

The chain employs TRBV11-2 and TRBJ2-7, with D possibly TRBD2 on 6 matching bases. The CDR3 consists of 14 residues. Trimming removed 3 bases at V and 6 bases at J, with 15 bases between. CDR1 and CDR2 from the germline V gene are SGHAT and FQNNGV. In DNA form, the CDR3 reads TGTGCCAGCAGCTTCAGACTGCACGGGGGCGAGCAGTACTTC. It encodes CASSFRLHGGEQYF.

The V gene is TRBV10-3, the J gene TRBJ1-6; D not resolved. There are 15 residues in the CDR3. Germline V CDR1 and CDR2: ENHRY, SYGVKD. Trimming pared 10 bases from V and 0 bases from J, leaving 13 bases between. CDR3 region: CATKTETSYNSPLHF. CDR3 bases: TGTGCCACCAAGACGGAGACCTCCTATAATTCACCCCTCCACTTT.

The rearrangement uses TRBV15 and TRBJ1-3; 7 nucleotides agree with TRBD1. The CDR3 sequence is 16 residues long. Germline assignment: CDR1 LNHNV and CDR2 YYDKDF (reference sequence). Unmatched junction bases numbered 6, after V lost 1 base and J lost 3 bases. The CDR3 spells CATSRGQGAFGNTIYF. CDR3 DNA sequence: TGTGCCACCAGCAGAGGACAGGGTGCTTTTGGAAACACCATATATTTT.

The V gene is TRBV27, the J gene TRBJ2-7, with D perhaps assigned TRBD1 or TRBD2 (6 bases each). Trimming took off 4 bases at V and 0 bases at J, with 13 bases between the two ends. Germline loops: CDR1 MNHEY, CDR2 SMNVEV (reference sequence). The CDR3 has 15 residues. CDR3 DNA: TGTGCCAGCAGTTCTATCGGGGGCCACTCCTACGAGCAGTACTTC. Translating it yields CASSSIGGHSYEQYF.

The chain is built from TRBV13 and TRBJ2-3, with 8 positions matching TRBD1. The V gene's germline CDR1 is PRHDT and CDR2 FYEKMQ (reference sequence). The junction had 6 bases not matched to a gene; V was cut back by 5 bases and J by 2 bases. The CDR3 covers 15 residues. The CDR3 DNA is TGTGCCAGCAGCCGTCACAGGGGGTCCACAGATACGCAGTATTTT. It codes for CASSRHRGSTDTQYF.

The chain recombines TRBV7-2 with TRBJ2-1, with D possibly matching TRBD1 (6 bases). Between the trimmed V and J ends, which lost 5 bases and 2 bases, there was a span of 13 bases. This CDR3 region has 15 residues. In germline, CDR1 is SGHTA, CDR2 FQGNSA. The CDR3 loop reads CASSPRQGTYNEQFF. CDR3 DNA: TGTGCCAGCAGCCCCCGCCAGGGGACCTACAATGAGCAGTTCTTC.

The gene calls are TRBV5-1 and TRBJ1-1; a weak D match, TRBD1 (6 bases). V lost 5 bases and J 2 bases, leaving 10 bases between the germline ends. Germline assignment: CDR1 SGHRS and CDR2 YFSETQ. This CDR3 has 13 amino acids. CDR3 sequence reads: CASRDSANTEAFF. CDR3 nucleotides: TGCGCCAGCAGGGACAGCGCTAACACTGAAGCTTTCTTT.

The gene calls are TRBV25-1 and TRBJ2-7; TRBD2 matches 9 bases. Germline loops: CDR1 MGHDK, CDR2 SYGVNS. CDR3 size: 18 residues. Trimming at V came to 2 bases and at J to 2 bases, leaving 13 bases not matched to a gene. CDR3 amino acids: CASSEGGLAGRRAYEQYF. CDR3 in DNA: TGTGCCAGCAGTGAAGGGGGGCTAGCGGGAAGGAGGGCCTACGAGCAGTACTTC.

The chain employs TRBV3-1 (or the pseudogene TRBV3-2) and TRBJ2-1; the D gene is possibly TRBD2 (6 bases). In germline, CDR1 is LGHDT, CDR2 YNNKEL (reference sequence). This CDR3 has 14 residues. Trimming left V 2 bases short and J 5 bases short, with 10 bases between. In DNA form, the CDR3 reads TGTGCCAGCAGCCAATCGGGGGTCGACAATGAGCAGTTCTTC. Amino acids: CASSQSGVDNEQFF.

The chain combines TRBV10-3 with TRBJ1-5, with D uncertain. This CDR3 is 13 amino acids long. Trimming took 4 bases from V and 7 from J, leaving 11 bases between them. Per germline, CDR1 ENHRY and CDR2 SYGVKD. Here the CDR3 DNA reads TGTGCCATCAGTGCGGTGGGAGACCAGCCCCAGCATTTT. Its translation is CAISAVGDQPQHF.